The T cell receptor (beta chain) described here comes from a study of CDR3 diversity in severe acne. Only one count was recorded for this clonotype. This CDR3 is 13 amino acids long. The ends lost 6 bases at V and 6 bases at J; junction bases unmatched: 4. TCRdb ran MiXCR on the PCR reads and lists one entry per CDR3 protein. The sample lists approximately 80,000 distinct CDR3 sequences; roughly 51% were seen once. The sequenced sample consisted of blood. The sequence was collected from a male donor in good health, without acne. The chain joins TRBV12-3 or TRBV12-4 to TRBJ2-5, with 10 positions matching TRBD2. As DNA, the CDR3 is TGTGCCAGCAGCCTAGCGGGAGTGAAGACCCAGTACTTC. This sequence encodes CASSLAGVKTQYF.